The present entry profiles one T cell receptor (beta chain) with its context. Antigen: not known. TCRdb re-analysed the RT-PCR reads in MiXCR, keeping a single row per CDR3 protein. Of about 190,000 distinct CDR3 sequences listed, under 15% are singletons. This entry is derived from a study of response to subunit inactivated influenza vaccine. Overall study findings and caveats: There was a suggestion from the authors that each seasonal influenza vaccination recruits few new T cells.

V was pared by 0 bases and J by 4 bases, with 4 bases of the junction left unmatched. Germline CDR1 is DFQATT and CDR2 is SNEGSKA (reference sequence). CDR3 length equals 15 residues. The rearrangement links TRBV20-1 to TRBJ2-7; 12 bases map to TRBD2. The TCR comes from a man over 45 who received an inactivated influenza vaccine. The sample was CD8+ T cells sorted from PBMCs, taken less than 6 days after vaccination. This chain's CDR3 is CSARDGLAGGYEQYF. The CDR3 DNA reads TGCAGTGCTAGAGATGGGCTAGCGGGAGGGTACGAGCAGTACTTC.